Listed below are T cell receptor beta chains from one sample, sequenced in a study of blood T cell repertoires in COVID-19. Assay used: immunoSEQ multiplex PCR; TCRdb lists only in-frame clones, some missing. The top ten hold around 8.3% of the sample, which has 150,000 to 200,000 clones, 80% to 90% seen once. Sequencing used peripheral blood. These receptors were obtained from a man aged 55 to 70 with acute or convalescent COVID-19. The CDR3 runs from the conserved cysteine through the conserved F or W. D genes are given only for firm matches. Clone size is not always given. Where it is, it says once, few, many or a class for expanded clones.

v_gene	d_gene	j_gene	abundance	CDR3aa
TRBV19	NA	TRBJ2-2	once	CASSALGVTGELFF
TRBV3-1/TRBV3-2	NA	TRBJ2-2	many	CASSQDPDTGELFF
TRBV7-2	TRBD2	TRBJ2-5	NA	CASSPPRLAGVETQYF
TRBV5-5	TRBD1	TRBJ1-5	NA	CASSSDRAWNQPQHF
TRBV19	NA	TRBJ1-1	NA	CASRARTADGNTEAFF
TRBV28	TRBD1	TRBJ1-1	NA	CASTPTGGYTEAFF
TRBV19	NA	TRBJ2-7	NA	CASSPTPGIPYEQYF
TRBV9	NA	TRBJ1-2	NA	CASDGGYGYTF
TRBV3-1/TRBV3-2	TRBD1	TRBJ1-1	NA	CASSQGGQGTEAFF
TRBV7-3	TRBD2	TRBJ2-1	NA	CASARGGNNEQFF
TRBV28	NA	TRBJ1-5	NA	CASRPVGGRSQPQHF
TRBV28	NA	TRBJ1-5	NA	CASTMDTNQPQHF
TRBV6-1	NA	TRBJ1-6	many	CASSDRDNSPLHF
TRBV18	TRBD2	TRBJ2-3	few	CASSRTTSGRWSDTQYF
TRBV30	TRBD1	TRBJ1-2	NA	CAWSPGTAGYTF
TRBV28	TRBD1	TRBJ1-5	NA	CATARGLGQPQHF